This TCR beta chain originates from a study of T cell changes during pregnancy in multiple sclerosis. The CDR3 runs 14 residues. Between the trimmed V and J ends, which lost 6 bases and 1 base, there was a span of 7 bases. CDR1 and CDR2 from the germline V gene are MNHEY and SMNVEV (reference sequence). The table came from immunoSEQ multiplex PCR; TCRdb's copy has only in-frame clones and leaves some out. The table records over 40,000 clones, around nine tenths of them present only once. This specimen consisted of CD8+ T cells from peripheral blood mononuclear cells, obtained after pregnancy. The chain carries TRBV27 and TRBJ2-6, with a weak D call TRBD2 (5 bases). The sequence came from a female donor in good health, enrolled as a control in a pregnancy study. CDR3 sequence: CASRPGSGANVLTF. The DNA of the CDR3 is TGTGCCAGCAGGCCGGGATCTGGGGCCAACGTCCTGACTTTC.